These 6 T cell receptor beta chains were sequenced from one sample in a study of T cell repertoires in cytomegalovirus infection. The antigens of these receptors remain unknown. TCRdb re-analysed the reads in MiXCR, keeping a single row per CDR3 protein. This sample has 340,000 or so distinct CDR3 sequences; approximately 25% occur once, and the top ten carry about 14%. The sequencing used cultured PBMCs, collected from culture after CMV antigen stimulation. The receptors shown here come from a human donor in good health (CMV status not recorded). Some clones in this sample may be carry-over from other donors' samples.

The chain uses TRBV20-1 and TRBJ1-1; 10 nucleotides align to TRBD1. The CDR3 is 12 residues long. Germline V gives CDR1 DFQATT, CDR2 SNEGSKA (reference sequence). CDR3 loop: CRGRTGGTEAFF. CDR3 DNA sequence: TGCAGAGGTAGGACAGGGGGCACTGAAGCTTTCTTT.

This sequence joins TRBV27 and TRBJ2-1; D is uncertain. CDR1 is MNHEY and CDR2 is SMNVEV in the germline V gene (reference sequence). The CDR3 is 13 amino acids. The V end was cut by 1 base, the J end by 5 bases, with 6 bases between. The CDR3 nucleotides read TGTGCCAGCAGTTTATACCGGGACAATGAGCAGTTCTTC. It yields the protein CASSLYRDNEQFF.

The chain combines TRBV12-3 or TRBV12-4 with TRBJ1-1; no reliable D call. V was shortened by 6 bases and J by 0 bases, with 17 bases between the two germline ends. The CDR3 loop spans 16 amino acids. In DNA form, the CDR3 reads TGTGCCAGCAGGAGGCCAGACCGGTTCTTGAACACTGAAGCTTTCTTT. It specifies CASRRPDRFLNTEAFF.

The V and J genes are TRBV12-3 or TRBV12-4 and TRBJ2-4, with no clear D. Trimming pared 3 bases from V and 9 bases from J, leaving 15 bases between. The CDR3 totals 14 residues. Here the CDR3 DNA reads TGTGCCAGCAGTTTCGGAGTAGTCCTAACCATTCAGTACTTC. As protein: CASSFGVVLTIQYF.

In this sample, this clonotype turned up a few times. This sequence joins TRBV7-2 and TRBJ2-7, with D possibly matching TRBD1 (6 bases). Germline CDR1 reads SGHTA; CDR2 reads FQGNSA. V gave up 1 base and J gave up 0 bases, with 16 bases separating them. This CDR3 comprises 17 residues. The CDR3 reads CASSLGPQGHGSYEQYV. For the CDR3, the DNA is TGTGCCAGCAGCTTAGGACCCCAGGGACATGGCTCCTACGAGCAGTACGTC.

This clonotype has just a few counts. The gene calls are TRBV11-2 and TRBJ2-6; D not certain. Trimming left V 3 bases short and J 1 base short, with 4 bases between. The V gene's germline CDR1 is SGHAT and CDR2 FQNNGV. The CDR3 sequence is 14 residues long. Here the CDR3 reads CASSFHSGANVLTF. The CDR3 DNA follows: TGTGCCAGCAGCTTCCATTCTGGGGCCAACGTCCTGACTTTC.